The 18 T cell receptor beta chains reported below all come from one sample, sequenced in a study of blood T cell repertoires in COVID-19. Libraries were prepared by immunoSEQ multiplex PCR; TCRdb keeps only in-frame clonotypes and omits some of them. The sample carries around 300,000 clones, around 86% recorded once. The specimen sequenced was peripheral blood. All receptors derive from a woman in her thirties or forties who had recovered from COVID-19.

The rearrangement links TRBV6-5 to TRBJ1-1; 7 nucleotides agree with TRBD1. V dropped 5 bases and J dropped 1; count of bases not matched to a gene: 4. Germline values: CDR1 MNHEY, CDR2 SVGAGI. This CDR3 spans 14 amino acids. The CDR3 nucleotides are TGTGCCAGCAGTACGGGACAGACGAACACTGAAGCTTTCTTT. Amino acids: CASSTGQTNTEAFF.

The J gene is TRBJ2-1, the V gene TRBV29-1; 11 bases match TRBD2. V lost 3 bases to trimming and J lost 15 bases; unmatched junction nucleotides: 7. There are 12 residues in the CDR3. Germline lookup yields CDR1 SQVTM and CDR2 ANQGSEA. The CDR3 nucleotides are TGCAGCGTTGATACTAGCGGGAGATTTACGTTCTTC. As protein: CSVDTSGRFTFF.

This sequence joins TRBV13 and TRBJ2-3, with a weak D call TRBD2 (5 bases). V dropped 6 bases and J dropped 1 base, with 17 bases sitting between them. This CDR3 has 16 amino acids. Germline values: CDR1 PRHDT, CDR2 FYEKMQ (reference sequence). CDR3 bases: TGTGCCAGCAGGGGTTCGGGGTACGCGGGCACAGATACGCAGTATTTT. Its translation: CASRGSGYAGTDTQYF.

The J gene is TRBJ2-3, the V gene TRBV15, with 13 positions matching TRBD2. CDR1 and CDR2 from the germline V gene are LNHNV and YYDKDF (reference sequence). V trimming: 3 bases; J trimming: 7 bases; junction bases outside the gene matches: 7. The CDR3 spans 16 residues. For the CDR3, the DNA is TGTGCCACCAGCAGCTACGGGACTAGCGGGATAAATACGCAGTATTTT. It specifies CATSSYGTSGINTQYF.

V gene TRBV20-1 combines with J gene TRBJ1-4; no definite D call. V was cut by 3 bases and J by 8 bases, with 16 bases left in between. CDR1 DFQATT and CDR2 SNEGSKA come from the germline V gene (reference sequence). The CDR3 loop spans 14 amino acids. The DNA of the CDR3 is TGCAGTGCTAGTAGCGATTGGGAGAGGGAAAAACTGTTTTTT. Protein product: CSASSDWEREKLFF.

This chain joins TRBV18 and TRBJ2-1; TRBD1 matches at 7 bases. V shed 6 bases and J 6 bases; nucleotides not matched to a gene: 8. The CDR3 consists of 14 residues. Germline V lookup: CDR1 KGHSH, CDR2 LQKENI. In nucleotides, the CDR3 is TGTGCCAGCTCGCCCTACCGGGACAGCAATGAGCAGTTCTTC. It codes for CASSPYRDSNEQFF. Drawing the rest from reference TRBV18 and TRBJ2-1, the complete variable domain is NAGVMQNPRHLVRRRGQEARLRCSPMKGHSHVYWYRQLPEEGLKFMVYLQKENIIDESGMPKERFSAEFPKEGPSILRIQQVVRGDSAAYFCASSPYRDSNEQFFGPGTRLTVL.

J is TRBJ2-1 and V is TRBV25-1; the D gene is possibly TRBD2 (7 bases). Germline assignment: CDR1 MGHDK and CDR2 SYGVNS. V shed 1 base and J shed 8 bases, with 9 bases lying between them. CDR3 length: 13 residues. DNA of the CDR3: TGTGCCAGCAGTGAATGGGGGGGCGATGAGCAGTTCTTC. Translating it yields CASSEWGGDEQFF. The whole variable domain, filled in from reference TRBV25-1 and TRBJ2-1, reads EADIYQTPRYLVIGTGKKITLECSQTMGHDKMYWYQQDPGMELHLIHYSYGVNSTEKGDLSSESTVSRIRTEHFPLTLESARPSHTSQYLCASSEWGGDEQFFGPGTRLTVL.

The chain has TRBV5-6 and TRBJ2-3, with 7 bases aligning to TRBD1. V lost 4 bases, J lost 4 bases, and 3 bases stayed unmatched. Per germline, CDR1 SGHDT and CDR2 YYEEEE. The CDR3 consists of 13 residues. The DNA for the CDR3 is TGTGCCAGCAGCCAAACAGGGGCAGATACGCAGTATTTT. Translation: CASSQTGADTQYF.

The CDR3: CASSRSLPPYNEQFF. Here the CDR3 DNA reads TGTGCCAGTAGTAGGAGCCTTCCCCCCTACAATGAGCAGTTCTTC. The chain recombines TRBV19 with TRBJ2-1; the D is unclear. Germline lookup yields CDR1 LNHDA and CDR2 SQIVND (reference sequence). V was trimmed by 4 bases and J by 2 bases, leaving 12 bases between them. This CDR3 contains 15 residues.

The rearrangement links TRBV9 to TRBJ2-2; the D gene is possibly TRBD2 (6 bases). V dropped 5 bases and J dropped 6 bases, with 17 bases sitting between them. The CDR3 spans 15 residues. CDR1 and CDR2 (germline): SGDLS, YYNGEE. This CDR3 reads CASRSGAGASGELFF. The CDR3 coding sequence is TGTGCCAGCAGGTCCGGAGCGGGCGCTTCCGGGGAGCTGTTTTTT.

The chain carries TRBV4-1 and TRBJ2-2; 9 bases line up with TRBD1. Germline CDR1 is MGHRA and CDR2 is YSYEKL. The J segment lost 12 bases and the V segment lost 1 base, leaving 12 bases of the junction unmatched. The CDR3 loop spans 16 amino acids. The CDR3 reads CASSQAGQGWGGKLFF. The DNA for the CDR3 is TGCGCCAGCAGCCAAGCGGGACAGGGTTGGGGGGGGAAGCTGTTTTTT.

J is TRBJ2-3 and V is TRBV6-2 or TRBV6-3, with 8 bases fitting TRBD2. The CDR3 has 16 residues. In germline, CDR1 is MNHEY, CDR2 SVGEGT. The junction had 12 bases not matched to a gene; V was cut back by 2 bases and J by 8 bases. CDR3 region: CASSYDLAGDGSTQYF. The CDR3 DNA is TGTGCCAGCAGTTACGATCTAGCGGGCGATGGAAGTACGCAGTATTTT.

J is TRBJ2-1 and V is TRBV20-1, with D unresolved. This CDR3 has 10 amino acids. The germline V gene encodes CDR1 DFQATT and CDR2 SNEGSKA (reference sequence). Trimming shortened V by 3 bases and J by 8 bases, and 5 bases separated the two germline ends. The CDR3 is CSASLDEQFF. The CDR3, as DNA: TGCAGTGCTAGTCTCGATGAGCAGTTCTTC.

The CDR3: CASNARMSGNYNEQFF. DNA for the CDR3: TGTGCCAGCAACGCCAGGATGAGCGGGAACTACAATGAGCAGTTCTTC. The J gene is TRBJ2-1, the V gene TRBV27, with 7 bases identical to TRBD2. CDR1 is MNHEY and CDR2 is SMNVEV in the germline V gene (reference sequence). J was trimmed by 3 bases and V by 7 bases; bases with no gene match: 12. CDR3 length: 16 residues.

This chain joins TRBV2 and TRBJ2-2, with D possibly matching TRBD1 (6 bases). The CDR3 has 14 amino acids. The germline V gene encodes CDR1 SNHLY and CDR2 FYNNEI. V lost 8 bases and J 0 bases, leaving 10 bases between the germline ends. CDR3 region: CASRGTSNTGELFF. CDR3 DNA sequence: TGTGCCAGCCGAGGGACATCGAACACCGGGGAGCTGTTTTTT.

Ten or more counts support this clone. The V gene is TRBV20-1, the J gene TRBJ1-6; 9 nucleotides align to TRBD1. Germline V gene sequence: CDR1 DFQATT, CDR2 SNEGSKA (reference sequence). The trim removed 3 bases at V and 10 bases at J, leaving 4 bases unmatched. This CDR3 region has 13 residues. The CDR3 sequence: CSASGGQGSPLHF. The CDR3 DNA reads TGCAGTGCTAGTGGGGGACAGGGATCACCCCTCCACTTT.

This clone was seen just once. J is TRBJ1-6 and V is TRBV10-2, with D perhaps TRBD1 (6 bases). CDR1 is WSHSY and CDR2 is SAAADI in the germline V gene. This CDR3 comprises 14 residues. V dropped 8 bases and J dropped 10 bases, with 18 bases sitting between them. In DNA form, the CDR3 reads TGCGCCAGCCGCGAACAGGGAAGTGGATCACCCCTCCACTTT. It specifies CASREQGSGSPLHF.

The chain couples TRBV7-9 to TRBJ2-1; 8 bases are a match to TRBD2. Germline assignment: CDR1 SEHNR and CDR2 FQNEAQ (reference sequence). With 2 bases clipped from V and 5 bases from J, the junction kept 5 bases outside the gene matches. The CDR3 spans 15 residues. CDR3 in amino acids: CASSLMRGVDNEQFF. CDR3 nucleotides: TGTGCCAGCAGCTTAATGCGGGGGGTCGACAATGAGCAGTTCTTC.